Presented here are 27 T cell receptor beta chains from one specimen sequenced in a study of cytomegalovirus exposure and HLA in healthy donors. Researchers ran the PCR with 60 Vbeta and 13 Jbeta primers. TCRdb's copy holds only in-frame clones and misses some; the assay was immunoSEQ multiplex PCR. The data show 110,000 to 150,000 clones, about two thirds seen once. The sample comprised PBMCs. Every receptor here comes from a man aged 60 to 69 in good health and CMV-seronegative.

The chain joins TRBV5-1 to TRBJ2-2; the match to TRBD1 covers 10 bases. The V and J ends lost 3 bases and 13 bases, in that order; junction bases with no gene match: 3. CDR1 and CDR2 from the germline V gene are SGHRS and YFSETQ. The CDR3 consists of 12 residues. CDR3 in amino acids: CASSSGQGLLFF. The CDR3 coding sequence is TGCGCCAGCAGCTCGGGACAGGGGCTGCTGTTTTTT.

V usage is TRBV7-3 and J usage is TRBJ1-1; D uncertain. The germline V gene has CDR1 SGHTA and CDR2 FQGTGA. This CDR3 contains 15 residues. V lost 1 base and J 1 base, leaving 10 bases between the germline ends. The chain's CDR3 is CASSLSGQPNTEAFF. For the CDR3, the DNA is TGTGCCAGCAGCTTAAGTGGGCAACCGAACACTGAAGCTTTCTTT.

This clone was detected only a few times. The genes are TRBV7-8 and TRBJ2-7; TRBD1 agrees at 8 bases. The germline V gene has CDR1 SGHVS and CDR2 FQNEAQ. J was trimmed by 0 bases and V by 3 bases; bases with no gene match: 4. The CDR3 sequence is 15 residues long. The CDR3 loop reads CASSLSDRASYEQYF. CDR3 coding DNA: TGTGCCAGCAGCTTGTCGGACAGGGCCTCCTACGAGCAGTACTTC.

V gene TRBV10-3 combines with J gene TRBJ2-7, with D possibly matching TRBD1 (5 bases). Germline-derived CDR1 and CDR2 are ENHRY and SYGVKD. V dropped 7 bases and J dropped 0 bases, with 10 bases sitting between them. The CDR3 totals 13 residues. The CDR3 DNA is TGTGCCATCATTCCGGACAACTCCTACGAGCAGTACTTC. It is translated as CAIIPDNSYEQYF.

This clone came up a few times. This rearrangement joins TRBV9 to TRBJ2-1; TRBD1 might be the D (5 bases). The CDR3 runs 16 residues. V was shortened by 1 base and J by 0 bases, with 11 bases between the two germline ends. Germline values: CDR1 SGDLS, CDR2 YYNGEE. CDR3 coding DNA: TGTGCCAGCAGCGTAAAAGGGGCGCTCTCCTACAATGAGCAGTTCTTC. Amino acids: CASSVKGALSYNEQFF.

The rearrangement uses TRBV7-9 and TRBJ2-7; 8 bases map to TRBD2. The V gene's germline CDR1 is SEHNR and CDR2 FQNEAQ (reference sequence). The junction had 8 bases not matched to a gene; V was cut back by 1 base and J by 0 bases. The CDR3 consists of 17 residues. CDR3 residues: CASSLELAVSSSYEQYF. The CDR3 DNA follows: TGTGCCAGCAGCTTAGAACTAGCGGTTTCCAGCTCCTACGAGCAGTACTTC.

This chain joins TRBV5-1 and TRBJ2-2, with TRBD1 as a possible D gene (6 bases). This CDR3 is 13 amino acids long. V was cut by 4 bases and J by 9 bases, with 13 bases left in between. Germline values: CDR1 SGHRS, CDR2 YFSETQ. CDR3 amino acids: CASSVDRFWELFF. CDR3 nucleotide sequence: TGCGCCAGCAGCGTCGACAGGTTCTGGGAGCTGTTTTTT. Using reference TRBV5-1 and TRBJ2-2 for the parts outside the CDR3, the full variable domain is KAGVTQTPRYLIKTRGQQVTLSCSPISGHRSVSWYQQTPGQGLQFLFEYFSETQRNKGNFPGRFSGRQFSNSRSEMNVSTLELGDSALYLCASSVDRFWELFFGEGSRLTVL.

The rearrangement uses TRBV7-3 and TRBJ1-4; unclear D gene. Germline CDR1 and CDR2: SGHTA and FQGTGA. The ends were cut back, 5 bases at V and 8 bases at J, with 18 bases in the middle. The CDR3 consists of 15 residues. Written as DNA, the CDR3 is TGTGCCAGCAGCCCTTTACGGGATGTAGAAGAAAAACTGTTTTTT. Amino acids: CASSPLRDVEEKLFF.

This chain uses TRBV21-1 with TRBJ2-7; the DNA was not compared with TRBD1, the D call given in the table. TRBV21-1 is reported as a pseudogene. The CDR3 runs to 19 residues. The CDR3 DNA reads TGTGCCAGCAGCAAAAAGGGGGAGGGGACAGGGGGCCAATCCTACGAGCAGTACTTC. It codes for CASSKKGEGTGGQSYEQYF.

The V call is TRBV6-6, the J call TRBJ2-7; TRBD1 is a possible D gene (6 bases). Germline V gene data show CDR1 as MNHNY and CDR2 as SVGAGI (reference sequence). The CDR3 extends over 15 amino acids. Trimming stripped 2 bases from V and 2 bases from J, with 13 bases between. The CDR3 bases are TGTGCCAGCAGTTACCCGGGGACAACACCCTACGAGCAGTACTTC. It translates to CASSYPGTTPYEQYF.

This clone was seen more than once but under ten times. The chain uses TRBV7-9 and TRBJ1-5; 7 bases align to TRBD1. The length of the CDR3 is 14 residues. V lost 5 bases, J lost 7 bases, and 8 bases stayed unmatched. Germline CDR1 SEHNR, CDR2 FQNEAQ (reference sequence). CDR3 sequence reads: CASSVEGAWQPQHF. The DNA for the CDR3 is TGTGCCAGCAGCGTCGAGGGGGCCTGGCAGCCCCAGCATTTT.

This chain joins TRBV7-9 and TRBJ2-3, with TRBD2 identical over 12 bases. The CDR3 contains 18 residues. Germline lookup yields CDR1 SEHNR and CDR2 FQNEAQ (reference sequence). Unmatched junction bases numbered 8, after V lost 1 base and J lost 3 bases. CDR3 nucleotide sequence: TGTGCCAGCAGCTTAGGCGTGACTAGCGGGAGTTGGACAGATACGCAGTATTTT. It codes for CASSLGVTSGSWTDTQYF.

This clone occurred a few times. The V and J genes are TRBV4-3 and TRBJ1-5, with D unresolved. CDR3 length equals 14 residues. The V end was cut by 0 bases, the J end by 7 bases, with 10 bases between. Germline V gene lookup returns CDR1 LGHNA and CDR2 YSLEER. The CDR3 spells CASSQDIAGQPQHF. CDR3 nucleotides: TGCGCCAGCAGCCAAGATATCGCCGGGCAGCCCCAGCATTTT.

This clone has just a few counts. The CDR3 bases are TGTGCCTGGGGGGCGGGACTTGTCAACGAGCAGTACTTC. Protein product: CAWGAGLVNEQYF. This rearrangement joins TRBV30 to TRBJ2-7; possibly TRBD2 for D (6 bases). The germline gives CDR1 GTSNPN, CDR2 SVGIG (reference sequence). Trimming shortened V by 5 bases and J by 5 bases, and 16 bases separated the two germline ends. CDR3 length equals 13 residues.

The chain has TRBV27 and TRBJ1-5, with D perhaps TRBD1 (6 bases). The CDR3 covers 17 residues. The V gene lost 6 bases and the J gene lost 0 bases, with 18 bases spanning the gap. The germline V gene has CDR1 MNHEY and CDR2 SMNVEV (reference sequence). DNA for the CDR3: TGTGCCAGCAGGCCTGCAGGGGCTCTCTATAGCAATCAGCCCCAGCATTTT. It translates to CASRPAGALYSNQPQHF.

The chain has TRBV7-9 and TRBJ1-1; 7 nucleotides align to TRBD1. From germline, CDR1 is SEHNR and CDR2 FQNEAQ (reference sequence). This CDR3 has 15 residues. J gave up 1 base and V 5 bases, and 7 bases lay outside the gene matches. CDR3 coding DNA: TGTGCCAGCAGCCTATCAGGGACAGAGAACACTGAAGCTTTCTTT. Amino acid sequence: CASSLSGTENTEAFF. Drawing the rest from reference TRBV7-9 and TRBJ1-1, the complete variable domain is DTGVSQNPRHKITKRGQNVTFRCDPISEHNRLYWYRQTLGQGPEFLTYFQNEAQLEKSRLLSDRFSAERPKGSFSTLEIQRTEQGDSAMYLCASSLSGTENTEAFFGQGTRLTVV.

The CDR3, as DNA: TGCAGCGTCGTTTTTCAAGTGACAGGGGGCTCGAAAGCTTTCTTT. Its protein is CSVVFQVTGGSKAFF. The V and J genes are TRBV29-1 and TRBJ1-1; TRBD1 aligns across 10 bases. V lost 6 bases, J lost 9 bases, and 16 bases stayed unmatched. CDR1 SQVTM and CDR2 ANQGSEA come from the germline V gene. CDR3 length: 15 residues.

This clone was found a few times. The V and J genes are TRBV18 and TRBJ2-7; TRBD2 matches at 8 bases. There are 16 residues in the CDR3. J lost 1 base, V lost 3 bases, and 8 bases had no gene match. CDR1 and CDR2 (germline): KGHSH, LQKENI. The CDR3 loop is CASSPFPAGGSYEQYF. In DNA form, the CDR3 reads TGTGCCAGCTCACCTTTCCCCGCGGGAGGTTCCTACGAGCAGTACTTC. The full variable domain, completed using reference TRBV18 and TRBJ2-7, is NAGVMQNPRHLVRRRGQEARLRCSPMKGHSHVYWYRQLPEEGLKFMVYLQKENIIDESGMPKERFSAEFPKEGPSILRIQQVVRGDSAAYFCASSPFPAGGSYEQYFGPGTRLTVT.

The V gene is TRBV6-5, the J gene TRBJ2-5; 13 nucleotides agree with TRBD2. The germline CDR1 and CDR2 sequences are MNHEY and SVGAGI. The CDR3 length is 15 residues. V lost 5 bases and J lost 4; bases outside the gene matches: 4. DNA of the CDR3: TGTGCCAGCAGTCGGACTAGCGGGAGACGAGAGACCCAGTACTTC. Translating it yields CASSRTSGRRETQYF.

V is TRBV4-2 and J is TRBJ1-3; D is unresolved. The length of the CDR3 is 17 residues. Deletions cut 1 base from V and 8 bases from J, with 21 bases between. Germline V gives CDR1 LGHNA, CDR2 YNFKEQ. This CDR3 is CASSQASSRNSGDTIYF. CDR3 nucleotides: TGTGCCAGCAGCCAAGCAAGCTCAAGAAATTCCGGGGACACCATATATTTT.

Turning to this clone: Other DNA variants within this sample encode the same CDR3. The chain has TRBV7-2 and TRBJ2-3; 14 bases line up with TRBD2. Germline lookup yields CDR1 SGHTA and CDR2 FQGNSA. J was trimmed by 3 bases and V by 4 bases; bases with no gene match: 3. The CDR3 is 16 amino acids. Here the CDR3 reads CASSSGLAGGTDTQYF. In DNA, the CDR3 is TGTGCCAGCAGCTCCGGACTAGCGGGAGGTACAGATACGCAGTATTTT.

The V gene is TRBV6-4, the J gene TRBJ2-1, with TRBD2 matching over 14 bases. The germline V gene has CDR1 MRHNA and CDR2 SNTAGT. V trimming: 5 bases; J trimming: 9 bases; junction bases outside the gene matches: 6. The CDR3 spans 15 residues. The CDR3 sequence is CASSPGTSGSSEQFF. The CDR3 nucleotides read TGTGCCAGCAGTCCCGGGACTAGCGGGAGTAGTGAGCAGTTCTTC.

The gene calls are TRBV6-7 and TRBJ1-5; 7 bases match TRBD1. TRBV6-7 is labeled an ORF, and its function is uncertain. The CDR3 runs 16 residues. Trimming took 4 bases from V and 0 from J; bases not matched to a gene: 6. Here the CDR3 DNA reads TGTGCCAGCAGTTTCCGGGACAGCCGTAGCAATCAGCCCCAGCATTTT. This gives the protein CASSFRDSRSNQPQHF.

This chain uses TRBV10-3 with TRBJ2-1; 9 nucleotides align to TRBD1. Per germline, CDR1 ENHRY and CDR2 SYGVKD. The CDR3 covers 18 residues. V was pared by 4 bases and J by 6 bases, with 16 bases of the junction left unmatched. The CDR3 DNA reads TGTGCCATCAGTGGGACAGGGGCCTGGTCGGGACCTCCCAATGAGCAGTTCTTC. Its translation: CAISGTGAWSGPPNEQFF.

This sequence joins TRBV10-3 and TRBJ2-7; 8 bases agree with TRBD1. The CDR3 spans 17 residues. Germline CDR1 is ENHRY and CDR2 is SYGVKD. The trim removed 0 bases at V and 4 bases at J, leaving 11 bases unmatched. CDR3 residues: CAISESGQAFSGYEQYF. Here the CDR3 DNA reads TGTGCCATCAGTGAGTCGGGACAGGCTTTTTCGGGGTACGAGCAGTACTTC.

The chain has TRBV7-6 and TRBJ1-6; D uncertain. The ends were cut back, 4 bases at V and 5 bases at J, with 15 bases in the middle. The CDR3 totals 16 residues. From germline, CDR1 is SGHVS and CDR2 FNYEAQ. Here the CDR3 DNA reads TGTGCCAGCAGCTCAGGTCGGCTGAGTGATAATTCACCCCTCCACTTT. This translates into CASSSGRLSDNSPLHF.

The chain joins TRBV5-1 to TRBJ1-1, with 10 bases aligning to TRBD1. V was pared by 3 bases and J by 0 bases, with 5 bases of the junction left unmatched. Looked up from germline, CDR1 is SGHRS and CDR2 is YFSETQ. The CDR3 has 16 residues. CDR3 nucleotides: TGCGCCAGCAGCTGGACAGGGGGGGGTGTGAACACTGAAGCTTTCTTT. Its translation: CASSWTGGGVNTEAFF.